These T cell receptor beta chains were read from a single sample in a study of shared clonotypes between healthy human individuals. Data came from immunoSEQ multiplex PCR; TCRdb stores just in-frame clones and leaves some out. The sample contains roughly 2,000,000 clones, around 93% of which appear only once. What was sequenced was naive CD8+ T cells from PBMCs. The receptors were sampled from a man younger than 35 in good health. Some clones in this sample may be carry-over from other donors' samples. Each CDR3 is given with its conserved first and last residue. The D gene is left open where the match is weak. Some rows mark clone size as missing; the rest say once, few, many or name a class of expanded clone.

cdr3_length: 16; clone_size: .; d_call: TRBD2; j_call: TRBJ2-1; v_call: TRBV7-6; cdr3_nt: TGTGCCAGCAGCGCCGTCGGGACTAACTCCTACAATGAGCAGTTCTTC; cdr3_aa: CASSAVGTNSYNEQFF
cdr3_length: 15; clone_size: .; d_call: .; j_call: TRBJ1-6; v_call: TRBV27; cdr3_nt: TGTGCCAGCAGCCTCCAGAGCTCCTATAATTCACCCCTCCACTTT; cdr3_aa: CASSLQSSYNSPLHF
cdr3_length: 16; clone_size: .; d_call: TRBD2; j_call: TRBJ2-7; v_call: TRBV27; cdr3_nt: TGTGCCAGCAGTTCGGGGACTAGCGGAGCCTCCTACGAGCAGTACTTC; cdr3_aa: CASSSGTSGASYEQYF
cdr3_length: 15; clone_size: .; d_call: TRBD1; j_call: TRBJ2-7; v_call: TRBV19; cdr3_nt: TGTGCCAGTAGTATAGGGGACAGGGAAAACTACGAGCAGTACTTC; cdr3_aa: CASSIGDRENYEQYF
cdr3_length: 14; clone_size: .; d_call: .; j_call: TRBJ1-1; v_call: TRBV19; cdr3_nt: TGTGCCAGTAGTATCGGCAGGCTGAACACTGAAGCTTTCTTT; cdr3_aa: CASSIGRLNTEAFF
cdr3_length: 15; clone_size: .; d_call: TRBD2; j_call: TRBJ2-1; v_call: TRBV5-4; cdr3_nt: TGTGCCAGCAGCTCCGGGACTAGCGGGAGGTTCGGGCAGTTCTTC; cdr3_aa: CASSSGTSGRFGQFF
cdr3_length: 15; clone_size: .; d_call: TRBD2; j_call: TRBJ2-3; v_call: TRBV5-1; cdr3_nt: TGCGCCAGCAGCTTGGTCCTAGCGGGAGGAGATACGCAGTATTTT; cdr3_aa: CASSLVLAGGDTQYF
cdr3_length: 17; clone_size: .; d_call: TRBD2; j_call: TRBJ2-1; v_call: TRBV7-2; cdr3_nt: TGTGCCAGCAGCCCTCGACCGGGACTAGCGGGTTCAGGGGAGCAGTTCTTC; cdr3_aa: CASSPRPGLAGSGEQFF
cdr3_length: 13; clone_size: .; d_call: .; j_call: TRBJ1-2; v_call: TRBV27; cdr3_nt: TGTGCCAGCAGCCCACTCGGGGACTATGGCTACACCTTC; cdr3_aa: CASSPLGDYGYTF
cdr3_length: 12; clone_size: .; d_call: TRBD1; j_call: TRBJ2-7; v_call: TRBV29-1; cdr3_nt: TGCAGCGCGGAGACAGGGTGGGATGAGCAGTACTTC; cdr3_aa: CSAETGWDEQYF
cdr3_length: 16; clone_size: .; d_call: .; j_call: TRBJ1-5; v_call: TRBV28; cdr3_nt: TGTGCCAGCAGTTTGGGGGTGTGGGATAGCAATCAGCCCCAGCATTTT; cdr3_aa: CASSLGVWDSNQPQHF
cdr3_length: 12; clone_size: .; d_call: .; j_call: TRBJ1-1; v_call: TRBV11-2; cdr3_nt: TGTGCCAGCAGCCCGAGGACAGAAAAGTCTTTCTTT; cdr3_aa: CASSPRTEKSFF
cdr3_length: 16; clone_size: .; d_call: TRBD2; j_call: TRBJ2-7; v_call: TRBV30; cdr3_nt: TGTGCCTGGAGCCCCGAGGTGGCTAGCGGGAGATTTGAGCAGTACTTC; cdr3_aa: CAWSPEVASGRFEQYF
cdr3_length: 16; clone_size: .; d_call: TRBD2; j_call: TRBJ2-7; v_call: TRBV30; cdr3_nt: TGTGCCTGGAGTCCGGCCCTAGCGGGACTATCCTACGAGCAGTACTTC; cdr3_aa: CAWSPALAGLSYEQYF
cdr3_length: 13; clone_size: once; d_call: .; j_call: TRBJ1-1; v_call: TRBV7-9; cdr3_nt: TGTGCCAGCAGCTTCGGAGGGGGAACTGAAGCTTTCTTT; cdr3_aa: CASSFGGGTEAFF
cdr3_length: 14; clone_size: .; d_call: .; j_call: TRBJ1-3; v_call: TRBV5-4; cdr3_nt: TGTGCCAGCAGCTTTAAGAGCTCTGGAAACACCATATATTTT; cdr3_aa: CASSFKSSGNTIYF
cdr3_length: 16; clone_size: .; d_call: TRBD2; j_call: TRBJ2-1; v_call: TRBV28; cdr3_nt: TGTGCCAGCAGTTTCCTAGCGGTGGGCTCCTACAATGAGCAGTTCTTC; cdr3_aa: CASSFLAVGSYNEQFF
cdr3_length: 13; clone_size: few; d_call: .; j_call: TRBJ2-7; v_call: TRBV19; cdr3_nt: TGTGCCAGTAGTGCCGTGGGGGGACGCGAGCAGTACTTC; cdr3_aa: CASSAVGGREQYF
cdr3_length: 13; clone_size: .; d_call: .; j_call: TRBJ2-5; v_call: TRBV6-5; cdr3_nt: TGTGCCAGCAGTAAGGGATTTTCAGAGACCCAGTACTTC; cdr3_aa: CASSKGFSETQYF
cdr3_length: 15; clone_size: .; d_call: .; j_call: TRBJ2-1; v_call: TRBV7-2; cdr3_nt: TGTGCCAGCAGGGAAATACGAAGCTCCTACAATGAGCAGTTCTTC; cdr3_aa: CASREIRSSYNEQFF
cdr3_length: 15; clone_size: .; d_call: TRBD1; j_call: TRBJ1-2; v_call: TRBV19; cdr3_nt: TGTGCCAGTAGTATAGGCACCGGGACAGGGTATGGCTACACCTTC; cdr3_aa: CASSIGTGTGYGYTF
cdr3_length: 14; clone_size: .; d_call: .; j_call: TRBJ1-2; v_call: TRBV9; cdr3_nt: TGTGCCAGCAGAGGGGACAACGGGTACTATGGCTACACCTTC; cdr3_aa: CASRGDNGYYGYTF
cdr3_length: 17; clone_size: .; d_call: TRBD2; j_call: TRBJ2-1; v_call: TRBV27; cdr3_nt: TGTGCCAGCAGTTTCGGACTTGGACTAGGCCTAGGGGATGAGCAGTTCTTC; cdr3_aa: CASSFGLGLGLGDEQFF
cdr3_length: 11; clone_size: once; d_call: .; j_call: TRBJ2-1; v_call: TRBV6-6; cdr3_nt: TGTGCCAGCAGAGAATACAATGAGCAGTTCTTC; cdr3_aa: CASREYNEQFF
cdr3_length: 14; clone_size: .; d_call: .; j_call: TRBJ1-1; v_call: TRBV14; cdr3_nt: TGTGCCAGCAGCCCACAGGGAATGAACACTGAAGCTTTCTTT; cdr3_aa: CASSPQGMNTEAFF
cdr3_length: 14; clone_size: .; d_call: TRBD1; j_call: TRBJ2-7; v_call: TRBV2; cdr3_nt: TGTGCCAGCATCCCCGGGACAGGGGCCTACGAGCAGTACTTC; cdr3_aa: CASIPGTGAYEQYF